A single sample is the source of the 19 T cell receptor beta chains below, sequenced in a study of post-analysis software for immune sequencing data. Findings of the study overall: In patients, roughly 5 TRBV segments were more frequent than in controls, with TRBV5-6, TRBV5-1 and TRBV20-1 among them.

Every TCR beta cDNA library bore unique molecular identifiers. From the PCR reads, TCRdb called clonotypes with MiXCR, one entry per CDR3 protein. The sample holds hundreds of thousands of distinct CDR3 sequences, 30% seen once. These receptors have no identified antigens. Sequenced input: blood. Source of these receptors: a girl between 5 and 17 years old with multiple sclerosis.

The chain uses TRBV20-1 and TRBJ2-1, with D perhaps given as TRBD1 or TRBD2 (5 bases each). This CDR3 has 16 amino acids. Germline loops: CDR1 DFQATT, CDR2 SNEGSKA (reference sequence). Trimming took 3 bases from V and 5 from J, leaving 20 bases between them. CDR3 protein: CSASDRGTPPHNEQFF. Here the CDR3 DNA reads TGCAGTGCTAGTGACCGTGGGACCCCTCCCCACAATGAGCAGTTCTTC.

As DNA, the CDR3 is TGTGCCAGCAGTCTTGGGGCCGGGGGGCGGGGAACTGAAGCTTTCTTT. It codes for CASSLGAGGRGTEAFF. The gene calls are TRBV28 and TRBJ1-1, with a tentative D call TRBD1 (6 bases). Deletions cut 5 bases from V and 5 bases from J, with 21 bases between. The CDR3 is 16 residues long. Looked up from germline, CDR1 is MDHEN and CDR2 is SYDVKM.

The V and J genes are TRBV7-2 and TRBJ2-7; 12 nucleotides line up with TRBD2. From germline, CDR1 is SGHTA and CDR2 FQGNSA. The CDR3 consists of 18 residues. Losses at the gene ends were 3 bases for V and 2 bases for J; bases not matched to a gene: 11. CDR3 sequence reads: CASSFRQGTSGSPYEQYF. In DNA, the CDR3 is TGTGCCAGCAGCTTCCGACAGGGGACTAGCGGGTCCCCCTACGAGCAGTACTTC.

This clonotype was detected a few times. The chain is built from TRBV12-3 or TRBV12-4 and TRBJ2-3; possibly TRBD2 for D (5 bases). Trimming removed 1 base from V and 6 bases from J, with 14 bases in between. The CDR3 loop spans 15 amino acids. In DNA, the CDR3 is TGTGCCAGCAGTTTAGGCAGCGGCGGACGGGATACGCAGTATTTT. Translation: CASSLGSGGRDTQYF.

This chain uses TRBV5-1 with TRBJ2-7; unclear D gene. This CDR3 has 14 amino acids. V was trimmed by 0 bases and J by 2 bases, leaving 9 bases between them. Germline V gene lookup returns CDR1 SGHRS and CDR2 YFSETQ. As DNA, the CDR3 is TGCGCCAGCAGCTTGGACGGGTTCACCTACGAGCAGTACTTC. This sequence encodes CASSLDGFTYEQYF.

This clonotype was recorded at least ten times. The rearrangement links TRBV20-1 to TRBJ2-7; unclear D gene. The ends were cut back, 5 bases at V and 7 bases at J, with 18 bases in the middle. Germline lookup yields CDR1 DFQATT and CDR2 SNEGSKA (reference sequence). CDR3 length: 13 residues. The CDR3 here is CSASPGLGREQYF. The CDR3 DNA follows: TGCAGTGCTTCGCCGGGCCTCGGACGGGAGCAGTACTTC.

This clonotype was observed at least ten times. J is TRBJ2-1 and V is TRBV7-6, with 13 bases that match TRBD2. Germline V gene lookup returns CDR1 SGHVS and CDR2 FNYEAQ. V lost 5 bases and J lost 2; bases outside the gene matches: 3. This CDR3 is 16 amino acids long. CDR3 nucleotide sequence: TGTGCCAGCAGCCCCGGGACTAGCGGGACCTACAATGAGCAGTTCTTC. Translated, it gives CASSPGTSGTYNEQFF.

The CDR3 DNA sequence: TGTGCCAGCAGCTTATGGGGCACCTACGAGCAGTACTTC. Its protein is CASSLWGTYEQYF. This chain uses TRBV7-2 with TRBJ2-7; TRBD1 is a possible D gene (5 bases). V lost 2 bases and J 2 bases, leaving 7 bases between the germline ends. The CDR3 loop spans 13 amino acids. Germline CDR1 SGHTA, CDR2 FQGNSA. Drawing the rest from reference TRBV7-2 and TRBJ2-7, the complete variable domain is GAGVSQSPSNKVTEKGKDVELRCDPISGHTALYWYRQSLGQGLEFLIYFQGNSAPDKSGLPSDRFSAERTGGSVSTLTIQRTQQEDSAVYLCASSLWGTYEQYFGPGTRLTVT.

In this sample, this clonotype turned up a few times. DNA for the CDR3: TGTGCCAGCAGTTCACCGGGACTATCGGGGCCCTACGAGCAGTACTTC. Its translation is CASSSPGLSGPYEQYF. This chain uses TRBV6-5 with TRBJ2-7; 7 bases are a match to TRBD2. Germline V gene lookup returns CDR1 MNHEY and CDR2 SVGAGI. V shed 4 bases and J 2 bases; nucleotides not matched to a gene: 11. The CDR3 extends over 16 amino acids.

The V call is TRBV6-4, the J call TRBJ2-1; 9 nucleotides align to TRBD2. In germline, CDR1 is MRHNA, CDR2 SNTAGT. The V gene end was trimmed by 5 bases and the J gene end by 6 bases; junction bases not matched to a gene: 8. The CDR3 length is 15 residues. The DNA for the CDR3 is TGTGCCAGCAGTACTTTGGGACTAGCAGTCAATGAGCAGTTCTTC. Amino acids: CASSTLGLAVNEQFF.

The chain employs TRBV10-3 and TRBJ1-5; TRBD1 aligns across 7 bases. CDR1 and CDR2 (germline): ENHRY, SYGVKD. The CDR3 has 15 amino acids. Trimming cost V 4 bases and J 1 base; bases outside gene matches: 4. CDR3 amino acids: CAISGDRLSNQPQHF. The CDR3 nucleotides read TGTGCCATCAGTGGGGACAGACTAAGCAATCAGCCCCAGCATTTT.

This chain uses TRBV29-1 with TRBJ1-1; TRBD1 matches at 7 bases. This CDR3 contains 12 residues. Germline V lookup: CDR1 SQVTM, CDR2 ANQGSEA. J gave up 1 base and V 8 bases, and 4 bases lay outside the gene matches. CDR3 loop: CSFNRGNTEAFF. The CDR3 bases are TGCAGCTTCAACAGGGGGAACACTGAAGCTTTCTTT.

About this clonotype: One end of the junction is discordant with germline, which a read error may explain. The gene calls are TRBV6-5 and TRBJ2-5; D possibly matches TRBD1 or TRBD2 (5 bases each). This CDR3 has 13 residues. The germline V gene encodes CDR1 MNHEY and CDR2 SVGAGI. CDR3 amino acids: CARSPRGPETQYF. The CDR3, as DNA: TGTGCCCGCAGTCCCCGGGGCCCCGAGACCCAGTACTTC.

The chain joins TRBV6-5 to TRBJ1-1; a possible D gene is TRBD1 (5 bases). The CDR3 is 17 amino acids. Looked up from germline, CDR1 is MNHEY and CDR2 is SVGAGI. Trimming stripped 2 bases from V and 5 bases from J, with 21 bases between. The CDR3: CASSYGGGRGWETEAFF. The CDR3 DNA is TGTGCCAGCAGTTACGGGGGTGGTAGAGGGTGGGAGACTGAAGCTTTCTTT.

This clonotype was observed a few times. The chain couples TRBV9 to TRBJ1-2; D not certain. V lost 5 bases to trimming and J lost 8 bases, with 10 bases between them. In germline, CDR1 is SGDLS, CDR2 YYNGEE. The CDR3 contains 11 residues. The CDR3 DNA follows: TGTGCCAGCAGTGCCGATGGCGGCTACACCTTC. Translating it yields CASSADGGYTF.

This clonotype was seen only a few times. This chain joins TRBV5-1 and TRBJ2-1, with a weak D call TRBD2 (6 bases). V was trimmed by 2 bases and J by 3 bases, leaving 15 bases between them. Germline CDR1 SGHRS, CDR2 YFSETQ. The CDR3 extends over 16 amino acids. Here the CDR3 DNA reads TGCGCCAGCAGCTTACAAACGGGAGTTGGCTACAATGAGCAGTTCTTC. It yields the protein CASSLQTGVGYNEQFF.

This chain connects TRBV7-6 to TRBJ1-2; D possibly corresponds to TRBD1 (5 bases). The germline V gene has CDR1 SGHVS and CDR2 FNYEAQ. The CDR3 is 14 residues long. V dropped 1 base and J dropped 7 bases, with 13 bases sitting between them. The CDR3 here is CASSLGQGGSGYTF. In DNA, the CDR3 is TGTGCCAGCAGCTTAGGGCAGGGTGGTTCTGGCTACACCTTC.

The chain employs TRBV6-5 and TRBJ2-1; the match to TRBD2 covers 8 bases. Germline V gene sequence: CDR1 MNHEY, CDR2 SVGAGI. With 6 bases clipped from V and 5 bases from J, the junction kept 6 bases outside the gene matches. The CDR3 length is 14 residues. CDR3 in DNA: TGTGCCAGCAGGGGACTAGAGGAAAACAATGAGCAGTTCTTC. It yields the protein CASRGLEENNEQFF.

V gene TRBV21-1 combines with J gene TRBJ1-1. TRBV21-1 is a pseudogene segment. The CDR3 runs to 14 residues. The CDR3 spells CASSKGERRTEAFF. The CDR3 DNA is TGTGCCAGCAGCAAAGGGGAGCGGAGAACTGAAGCTTTCTTT.